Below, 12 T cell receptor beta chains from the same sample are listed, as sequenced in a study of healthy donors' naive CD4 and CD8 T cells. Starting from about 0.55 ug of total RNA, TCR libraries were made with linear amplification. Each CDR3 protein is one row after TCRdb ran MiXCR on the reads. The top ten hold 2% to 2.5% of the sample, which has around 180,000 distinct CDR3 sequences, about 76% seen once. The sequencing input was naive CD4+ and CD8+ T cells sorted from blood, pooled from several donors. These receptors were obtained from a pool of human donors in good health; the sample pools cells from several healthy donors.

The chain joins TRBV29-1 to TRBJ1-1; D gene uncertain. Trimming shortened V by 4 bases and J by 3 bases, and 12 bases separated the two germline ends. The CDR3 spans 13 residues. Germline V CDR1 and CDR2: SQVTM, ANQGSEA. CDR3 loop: CSVGTMGDTEAFF. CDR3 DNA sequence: TGCAGCGTTGGGACCATGGGTGACACTGAAGCTTTCTTT.

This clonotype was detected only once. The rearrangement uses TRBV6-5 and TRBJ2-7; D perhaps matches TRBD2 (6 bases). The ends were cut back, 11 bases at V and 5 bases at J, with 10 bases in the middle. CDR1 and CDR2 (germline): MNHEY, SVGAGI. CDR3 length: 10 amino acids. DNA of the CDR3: TGTGCCGGGACTTCGGACGAGCAGTACTTC. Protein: CAGTSDEQYF.

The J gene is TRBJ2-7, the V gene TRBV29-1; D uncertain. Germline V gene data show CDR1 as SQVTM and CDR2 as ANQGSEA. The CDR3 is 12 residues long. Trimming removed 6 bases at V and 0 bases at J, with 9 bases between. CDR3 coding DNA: TGCAGCGTCGCCTCTCGCTCCTACGAGCAGTACTTC. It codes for CSVASRSYEQYF.

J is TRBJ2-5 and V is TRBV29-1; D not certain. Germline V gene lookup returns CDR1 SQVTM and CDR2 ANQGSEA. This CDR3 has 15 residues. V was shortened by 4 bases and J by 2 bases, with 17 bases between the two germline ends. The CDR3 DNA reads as TGCAGCGTTGGTCTGAGGCTAACTCTACAAGAGACCCAGTACTTC. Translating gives CSVGLRLTLQETQYF.

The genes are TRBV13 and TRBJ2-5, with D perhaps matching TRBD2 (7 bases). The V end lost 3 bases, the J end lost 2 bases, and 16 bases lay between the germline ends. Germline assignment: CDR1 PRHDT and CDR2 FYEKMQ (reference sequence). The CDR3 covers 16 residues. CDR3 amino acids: CASSFRWEGEQETQYF. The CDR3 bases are TGTGCCAGCAGCTTCAGGTGGGAGGGGGAACAAGAGACCCAGTACTTC.

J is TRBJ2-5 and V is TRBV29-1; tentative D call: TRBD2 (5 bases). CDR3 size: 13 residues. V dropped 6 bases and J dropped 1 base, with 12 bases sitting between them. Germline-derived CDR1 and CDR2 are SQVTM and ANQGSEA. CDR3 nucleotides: TGCAGCGTCCCTTTGCGGGTCCAAGAGACCCAGTACTTC. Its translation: CSVPLRVQETQYF.

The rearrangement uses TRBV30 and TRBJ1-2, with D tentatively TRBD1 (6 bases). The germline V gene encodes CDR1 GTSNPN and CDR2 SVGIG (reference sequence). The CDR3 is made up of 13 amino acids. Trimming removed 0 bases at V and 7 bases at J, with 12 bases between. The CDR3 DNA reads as TGTGCCTGGAGTGTAGCGGGGGCGGGTGGCTACACCTTC. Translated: CAWSVAGAGGYTF.

CDR3 DNA sequence: TGTGCCAGCTACCGGGACAGAAGCTACAATGAGCAGTTCTTC. Protein sequence: CASYRDRSYNEQFF. This rearrangement joins TRBV6-2 or TRBV6-3 to TRBJ2-1, with TRBD1 matching 7 bases. This CDR3 region has 14 residues. Losses at the gene ends were 8 bases for V and 3 bases for J; bases not matched to a gene: 7. CDR1 is MNHEY, CDR2 SVGEGT, per germline.

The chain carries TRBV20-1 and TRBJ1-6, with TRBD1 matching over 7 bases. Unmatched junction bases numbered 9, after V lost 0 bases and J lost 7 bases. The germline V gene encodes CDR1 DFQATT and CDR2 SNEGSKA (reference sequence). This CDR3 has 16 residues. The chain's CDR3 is CSARDKLAGGNSPLHF. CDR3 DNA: TGCAGTGCTAGAGATAAGCTGGCAGGGGGGAATTCACCCCTCCACTTT.

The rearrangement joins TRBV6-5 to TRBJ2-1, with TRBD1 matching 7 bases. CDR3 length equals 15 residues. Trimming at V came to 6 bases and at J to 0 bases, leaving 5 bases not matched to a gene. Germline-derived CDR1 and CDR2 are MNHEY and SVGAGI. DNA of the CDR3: TGTGCCAGCAGAACAGGGGAGAGCTCCTACAATGAGCAGTTCTTC. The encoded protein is CASRTGESSYNEQFF.

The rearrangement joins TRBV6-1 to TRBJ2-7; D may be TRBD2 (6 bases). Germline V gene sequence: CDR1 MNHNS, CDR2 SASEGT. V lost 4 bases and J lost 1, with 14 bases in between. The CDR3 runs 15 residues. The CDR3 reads CASSGRVTPSYEQYF. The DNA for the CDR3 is TGTGCCAGCAGTGGGAGGGTGACACCTTCCTACGAGCAGTACTTC.

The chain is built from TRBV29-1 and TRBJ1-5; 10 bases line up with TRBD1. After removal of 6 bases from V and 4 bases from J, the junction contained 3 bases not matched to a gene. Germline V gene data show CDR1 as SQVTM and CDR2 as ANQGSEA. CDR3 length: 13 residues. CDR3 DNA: TGCAGCGTGGGGACAGGGGTTAATCAGCCCCAGCATTTT. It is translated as CSVGTGVNQPQHF.